Sequencing of this T cell receptor beta chain was carried out in a study of T cell changes during pregnancy in multiple sclerosis. Method: immunoSEQ multiplex PCR; TCRdb's copy keeps in-frame clones and lacks some. Among 35,000 to 45,000 clones, 70% to 90% were seen once, and the ten largest hold 0.75% to 1%. From germline, CDR1 is SGHRS and CDR2 YFSETQ. J was trimmed by 0 bases and V by 5 bases; bases with no gene match: 7. This CDR3 region has 15 residues. The rearrangement links TRBV5-1 to TRBJ1-2; TRBD1 aligns across 7 bases. This specimen consisted of CD4+ T cells from peripheral blood mononuclear cells, obtained after pregnancy. The sequence was collected from a female donor with multiple sclerosis, enrolled in a pregnancy study. CDR3: CASRYRTGSNYGYTF. The CDR3 nucleotides read TGCGCCAGCAGATATCGGACAGGCTCTAACTATGGCTACACCTTC.